These T cell receptor beta chains were read from a single sample in a study of blood T cells in healthy people across ages. TCRdb independently ran MiXCR on the 5' RACE reads; one entry per CDR3 protein. Seen here are about 640,000 distinct CDR3 sequences, 45% to 65% observed once, and the top ten hold over 30%. Sequenced sample: blood. Receptor source: a man aged 60 to 75 in good health. Each CDR3 is given with its conserved first and last residue.

v_gene	j_gene	CDR3aa
TRBV25-1	TRBJ2-5	CASSSSPGETQYF
TRBV29-1	TRBJ2-5	CSVEVRPLETQYF
TRBV4-1	TRBJ1-2	CASSLTPGQGAGYAGGYTF
TRBV20-1	TRBJ2-5	CSASDGTGREQYF
TRBV29-1	TRBJ2-5	CSVLVRQGGTQYF
TRBV7-2	TRBJ2-7	CASERGFGYEQYF
TRBV25-1	TRBJ2-3	CASSESVGTDTQYF
TRBV9	TRBJ2-7	CASSATLQGVAYEQYF
TRBV10-1	TRBJ2-1	CACSAPGGEQFF
TRBV4-1	TRBJ2-2	CASSQDSLRTTANTGELFF
TRBV4-2	TRBJ2-3	CASSQSRGASTDTQYF
TRBV29-1	TRBJ2-1	CSGTVSYNEQFF
TRBV12-3/TRBV12-4	TRBJ1-4	CASSLRRNEKLFF
TRBV5-1	TRBJ1-1	CASSLAVGEAFF
TRBV24-1	TRBJ2-5	CATSDVKGGQETQYF
TRBV20-1	TRBJ2-3	CSASGTSGFTDTQYF
TRBV7-2	TRBJ2-7	CASNSDSYEQYF
TRBV2	TRBJ2-7	CASSLTGAGYEQYF
TRBV20-1	TRBJ2-1	CSAERAGSSSYNGQFF
TRBV28	TRBJ2-3	CASSSGGHTDTQYF
TRBV12-3/TRBV12-4	TRBJ2-3	CASEHGASTDTQYF
TRBV6-6	TRBJ1-6	CASSYSSTRGYNSPLHF
TRBV11-2	TRBJ2-3	CASSLVGAYTDTQYF
TRBV5-1	TRBJ2-3	CASSLVLAGEADTQYF
TRBV18	TRBJ1-2	CASSPPDRDVYGYTF
TRBV27	TRBJ1-2	CASSPGGGSYGYTF
TRBV3-1	TRBJ2-1	CASSQDTSGEQFF
TRBV6-5	TRBJ2-2	CASSLLQVGTGELFF
TRBV10-3	TRBJ2-7	CATNRDRGYEQYF
TRBV6-5	NA	CASSYSGTGYEQYF
TRBV6-5	TRBJ1-2	CASSSEGQGAYGYTF
TRBV11-2	TRBJ2-3	CASSVEGSAETQYF
TRBV6-1	TRBJ1-4	CASIGEKLFF
TRBV18	TRBJ2-7	CASSMGSSYEQYF
TRBV7-2	TRBJ1-2	CASSPSRGTGAHYGYTF
TRBV6-5	TRBJ2-7	CASSYSIGQVAYEQYF
TRBV7-8	TRBJ2-2	CASRYGTGRTGELFF
TRBV11-2	TRBJ2-3	CASSLGVNSGDTQYF
TRBV7-2	TRBJ2-4	CASSSNLGSKNIQYF
TRBV11-2	TRBJ2-2	CASSFGLAGTGELFF
TRBV4-1	NA	CASRAASGPYNEQYF
TRBV27	TRBJ1-5	CASRPGGTYSNQPQHF
TRBV18	TRBJ2-1	CASSRQGALYNEQFF
TRBV12-3/TRBV12-4	TRBJ2-3	CASRPGTPPTDTQYF
TRBV2	TRBJ2-5	CASSERVETQYF
TRBV6-5	TRBJ1-2	CASMRLGNYGYTF
TRBV25-1	TRBJ2-7	CASSEPPGQGGKSYEQYF
TRBV18	TRBJ2-7	CASSHTRIAGTAPYEQYF